The 28 T cell receptor beta chains presented below share a single source sample, sequenced in a study of blood T cell repertoires in COVID-19. The data were produced by immunoSEQ multiplex PCR, yet TCRdb's version contains in-frame clones alone and is incomplete. The sample carries about 200,000 clones, around 94% recorded once. Sequenced sample: peripheral blood. Source of these receptors: a man under 40 with COVID-19, enrolled during active disease.

This clone was detected once. The chain recombines TRBV30 with TRBJ1-2, with D possibly matching TRBD1 (5 bases). The CDR3 covers 12 residues. With 1 base removed from V and 6 bases from J, the gap between germline ends came to 9 bases. CDR1 and CDR2 from the germline V gene are GTSNPN and SVGIG (reference sequence). The CDR3 region is CAWSGGHHGYTF. The CDR3, as DNA: TGTGCCTGGAGTGGAGGACACCATGGCTACACCTTC.

This clone was counted once. CDR3 sequence (DNA): TGTGCCAGCAGCGCCTACCAAGAGACCCAGTACTTC. Protein sequence: CASSAYQETQYF. This chain connects TRBV9 to TRBJ2-5; D unresolved. The V end lost 3 bases, the J end lost 0 bases, and 3 bases lay between the germline ends. The germline V gene encodes CDR1 SGDLS and CDR2 YYNGEE. The CDR3 consists of 12 residues.

V usage is TRBV30 and J usage is TRBJ2-3, with TRBD1 matching 10 bases. This CDR3 spans 15 amino acids. Germline assignment: CDR1 GTSNPN and CDR2 SVGIG (reference sequence). The junction had 7 bases not matched to a gene; V was cut back by 3 bases and J by 4 bases. As DNA, the CDR3 is TGTGCCTGGAGCCCGGGACAGGGGAACGCAGATACGCAGTATTTT. This translates into CAWSPGQGNADTQYF.

The V call is TRBV19, the J call TRBJ2-5; the match to TRBD2 covers 9 bases. The CDR3 has 14 amino acids. Trimming removed 4 bases from V and 2 bases from J; junction bases left unmatched: 2. CDR1 is LNHDA, CDR2 SQIVND, per germline (reference sequence). In DNA, the CDR3 is TGTGCCAGTAGTAGCGGGGGGGCTCAAGAGACCCAGTACTTC. It yields the protein CASSSGGAQETQYF.

The chain links TRBV7-2 to TRBJ2-3, with D perhaps matching TRBD2 (6 bases). Between the trimmed V and J ends, which lost 2 bases and 1 base, there was a span of 13 bases. This CDR3 is built from 16 residues. Germline V gene lookup returns CDR1 SGHTA and CDR2 FQGNSA. The CDR3 DNA is TGTGCCAGCAGCTTACCGGGACTGTACCGCACAGATACGCAGTATTTT. This sequence encodes CASSLPGLYRTDTQYF.

The chain recombines TRBV14 with TRBJ1-2; D remains unclear. Germline V gives CDR1 SGHDN, CDR2 FVKESK. The CDR3 is 13 amino acids. Trimming took 3 bases from V and 4 from J, leaving 9 bases between them. CDR3 in amino acids: CASSQLEGYGYTF. CDR3 coding DNA: TGTGCCAGCAGCCAGCTGGAGGGCTATGGCTACACCTTC. Variable domain in full (rest from reference TRBV14 and TRBJ1-2): EAGVTQFPSHSVIEKGQTVTLRCDPISGHDNLYWYRRVMGKEIKFLLHFVKESKQDESGMPNNRFLAERTGGTYSTLKVQPAELEDSGVYFCASSQLEGYGYTFGSGTRLTVV.

The CDR3 DNA sequence: TGTGCCAGCAGGATCCAGACAGGGGGCTACAATGAGCAGTTCTTC. It encodes CASRIQTGGYNEQFF. The chain has TRBV27 and TRBJ2-1; TRBD1 matches at 9 bases. V shed 6 bases and J 3 bases; nucleotides not matched to a gene: 6. The CDR3 has 15 residues. Per germline, CDR1 MNHEY and CDR2 SMNVEV (reference sequence).

This chain links TRBV18 with TRBJ1-4, with unresolved D. This CDR3 region has 12 residues. In germline, CDR1 is KGHSH, CDR2 LQKENI. V lost 0 bases, J lost 8 bases, and 4 bases lay in between. CDR3 nucleotides: TGTGCCAGCTCACCACCGGGCGAAAAACTGTTTTTT. It yields the protein CASSPPGEKLFF.

V and J are TRBV6-6 and TRBJ2-1; maybe TRBD2 (7 bases). The CDR3 contains 16 residues. The ends were cut back, 0 bases at V and 8 bases at J, with 17 bases in the middle. Per germline, CDR1 MNHNY and CDR2 SVGAGI (reference sequence). In DNA, the CDR3 is TGTGCCAGCAGTTACTCGAGGGGGGGCGGCATCGATGAGCAGTTCTTC. Encoded protein: CASSYSRGGGIDEQFF.

The chain links TRBV6-2 or TRBV6-3 to TRBJ2-7; D may be TRBD2 (5 bases). This CDR3 is 13 amino acids long. V was pared by 0 bases and J by 4 bases, with 7 bases between. In germline, CDR1 is MNHEY, CDR2 SVGEGT. For the CDR3, the DNA is TGTGCCAGCAGTTACTCGAGGGTGTACGAGCAGTACTTC. The encoded protein is CASSYSRVYEQYF.

The genes are TRBV5-1 and TRBJ1-1; TRBD1 is a possible D gene (6 bases). V lost 7 bases to trimming and J lost 4 bases, with 11 bases between them. The CDR3 runs to 12 residues. CDR1 is SGHRS and CDR2 is YFSETQ in the germline V gene. The CDR3 region is CASYSRGTEAFF. For the CDR3, the DNA is TGCGCCAGCTATAGCAGGGGCACTGAAGCTTTCTTT. The complete variable domain, with remaining parts taken from reference TRBV5-1 and TRBJ1-1, reads KAGVTQTPRYLIKTRGQQVTLSCSPISGHRSVSWYQQTPGQGLQFLFEYFSETQRNKGNFPGRFSGRQFSNSRSEMNVSTLELGDSALYLCASYSRGTEAFFGQGTRLTVV.

The chain couples TRBV27 to TRBJ1-1, with D unclear. Trimming took 3 bases from V and 0 from J, leaving 14 bases between them. CDR1 is MNHEY, CDR2 SMNVEV, per germline (reference sequence). This CDR3 is built from 16 residues. In DNA, the CDR3 is TGTGCCAGCAGTTTCTCGTCGGCAGCGATGAACACTGAAGCTTTCTTT. It encodes CASSFSSAAMNTEAFF.

This sequence joins TRBV28 and TRBJ1-1; TRBD1 might be the D (6 bases). Trimming removed 5 bases at V and 5 bases at J, with 15 bases between. Per germline, CDR1 MDHEN and CDR2 SYDVKM. The length of the CDR3 is 14 residues. In nucleotides, the CDR3 is TGTGCCAGCAGTCCGCCCAGGGGTAAGACTGAAGCTTTCTTT. Protein product: CASSPPRGKTEAFF. Filled out from reference TRBV28 and TRBJ1-1, the complete variable domain reads DVKVTQSSRYLVKRTGEKVFLECVQDMDHENMFWYRQDPGLGLRLIYFSYDVKMKEKGDIPEGYSVSREKKERFSLILESASTNQTSMYLCASSPPRGKTEAFFGQGTRLTVV.

This clone was recorded only once. The chain couples TRBV5-4 to TRBJ2-5, with 14 bases identical to TRBD2. Germline CDR1 reads SGHNT; CDR2 reads YYREEE (reference sequence). The CDR3 is 17 amino acids. V trimming: 4 bases; J trimming: 2 bases; junction bases outside the gene matches: 7. The CDR3 sequence is CASSPGLAGGLQETQYF. The DNA of the CDR3 is TGTGCCAGCAGCCCCGGACTAGCGGGGGGCTTGCAAGAGACCCAGTACTTC.

The rearrangement uses TRBV2 and TRBJ1-1; D call uncertain. From germline, CDR1 is SNHLY and CDR2 FYNNEI. V lost 3 bases and J 5 bases, leaving 22 bases between the germline ends. This CDR3 has 17 residues. CDR3 residues: CASSELAGPNRWTEAFF. Written as DNA, the CDR3 is TGTGCCAGCAGTGAGCTGGCAGGCCCCAATAGATGGACTGAAGCTTTCTTT.

The rearrangement joins TRBV30 to TRBJ1-3; no definite D call. The CDR3 has 14 amino acids. V gave up 2 bases and J gave up 0 bases, with 8 bases separating them. Looked up from germline, CDR1 is GTSNPN and CDR2 is SVGIG (reference sequence). The chain's CDR3 is CAWSPILSGNTIYF. The CDR3 DNA reads as TGTGCCTGGAGTCCTATCCTCTCTGGAAACACCATATATTTT. The whole variable domain, filled in from reference TRBV30 and TRBJ1-3, reads SQTIHQWPATLVQPVGSPLSLECTVEGTSNPNLYWYRQAAGRGLQLLFYSVGIGQISSEVPQNLSASRPQDRQFILSSKKLLLSDSGFYLCAWSPILSGNTIYFGEGSWLTVV.

The gene calls are TRBV6-6 and TRBJ2-7; the D gene is possibly TRBD1 (6 bases). The CDR3 length is 15 residues. CDR1 is MNHNY and CDR2 is SVGAGI in the germline V gene (reference sequence). V shed 4 bases and J shed 1 base, with 14 bases lying between them. The DNA for the CDR3 is TGTGCCAGCAGTTCTCCCGGACAGCCTTCCTACGAGCAGTACTTC. Translation: CASSSPGQPSYEQYF.

The rearrangement joins TRBV29-1 to TRBJ1-2, with 8 bases matching TRBD1. CDR3 length equals 13 residues. The junction had 7 bases not matched to a gene; V was cut back by 2 bases and J by 8 bases. Germline CDR1 reads SQVTM; CDR2 reads ANQGSEA. CDR3 sequence (DNA): TGCAGCGTTGAACCTCAGGGGGCTCAAGGCTACACCTTC. This encodes CSVEPQGAQGYTF. The variable domain in full, completed from reference TRBV29-1 and TRBJ1-2, reads SAVISQKPSRDICQRGTSLTIQCQVDSQVTMMFWYRQQPGQSLTLIATANQGSEATYESGFVIDKFPISRPNLTFSTLTVSNMSPEDSSIYLCSVEPQGAQGYTFGSGTRLTVV.

This chain connects TRBV29-1 to TRBJ2-3; TRBD1 matches 10 bases. Germline CDR1 is SQVTM and CDR2 is ANQGSEA. After removal of 7 bases from V and 4 bases from J, the junction contained 5 bases not matched to a gene. CDR3 size: 13 residues. The CDR3 region is CSADRGRADTQYF. CDR3 nucleotides: TGCAGCGCTGACAGGGGGCGGGCAGATACGCAGTATTTT.

The CDR3 DNA reads TGTGCCAGCAGCATACCGGGACAATCCTACGAGCAGTACTTC. It encodes CASSIPGQSYEQYF. The chain has TRBV5-5 and TRBJ2-7; tentatively, D is TRBD1 (6 bases). This CDR3 is built from 14 residues. Germline V gene sequence: CDR1 SGHKS, CDR2 YYEKEE (reference sequence). Trimming stripped 4 bases from V and 1 base from J, with 12 bases between.

J is TRBJ2-2 and V is TRBV21-1; no DNA check was done on the table's D call, TRBD2. TRBV21-1 is flagged as a pseudogene. This CDR3 is built from 15 residues. CDR3 nucleotide sequence: TGTGCCAGCAGCATCGGGGGACGGTGCACCGGGGAGCTGTTTTTT. This translates into CASSIGGRCTGELFF.

The chain is built from TRBV5-6 and TRBJ1-3; D remains ambiguous. V lost 8 bases and J 2 bases, leaving 14 bases between the germline ends. CDR3 length: 14 residues. Germline CDR1 reads SGHDT; CDR2 reads YYEEEE. CDR3 region: CASSPSGTGNTIYF. DNA for the CDR3: TGTGCCAGTTCCCCCTCGGGGACTGGAAACACCATATATTTT.

The chain employs TRBV2 and TRBJ1-1; a possible D gene is TRBD1 (6 bases). Trimming took off 7 bases at V and 0 bases at J, with 9 bases between the two ends. Germline assignment: CDR1 SNHLY and CDR2 FYNNEI. The CDR3 is 13 residues long. The CDR3 DNA sequence: TGTGCCAGCACTGGGACACTGAACACTGAAGCTTTCTTT. Protein sequence: CASTGTLNTEAFF.

CDR3 in amino acids: CASSPEVAGGLETQYF. CDR3 bases: TGCGCCAGCAGCCCCGAGGTAGCGGGGGGGCTCGAGACCCAGTACTTC. The gene calls are TRBV5-1 and TRBJ2-5; 11 bases map to TRBD2. The CDR3 covers 16 residues. J lost 5 bases, V lost 4 bases, and 10 bases had no gene match. Germline lookup yields CDR1 SGHRS and CDR2 YFSETQ.

The chain joins TRBV3-1 (or the pseudogene TRBV3-2) to TRBJ1-1; 8 bases align to TRBD1. J lost 8 bases, V lost 2 bases, and 1 base had no gene match. Germline V gives CDR1 LGHDT, CDR2 YNNKEL (reference sequence). The CDR3 runs to 12 residues. The CDR3 reads CASSQRTGEAFF. CDR3 in DNA: TGTGCCAGCAGCCAACGGACAGGGGAAGCTTTCTTT.

This chain uses TRBV28 with TRBJ1-4; 10 bases align to TRBD1. The V gene's germline CDR1 is MDHEN and CDR2 SYDVKM. J gave up 2 bases and V 6 bases, and 9 bases lay outside the gene matches. The length of the CDR3 is 17 residues. The CDR3 nucleotides read TGTGCCAGCAGACGACAGGGGGCGAAGGGCACTAATGAAAAACTGTTTTTT. It translates to CASRRQGAKGTNEKLFF.

In this sample, this clone turned up once. The chain links TRBV11-3 to TRBJ2-3; 8 positions agree with TRBD1. J lost 3 bases, V lost 5 bases, and 4 bases had no gene match. The CDR3 extends over 14 amino acids. Germline lookup yields CDR1 SGHNT and CDR2 YENEEA. CDR3 in amino acids: CASSRRQGTDTQYF. As DNA, the CDR3 is TGTGCCAGCAGCCGACGACAGGGGACAGATACGCAGTATTTT.

This clone was detected only once. This chain connects TRBV15 to TRBJ2-7; 9 bases fit TRBD1. With 0 bases clipped from V and 6 bases from J, the junction kept 9 bases outside the gene matches. Per the germline V gene, CDR1 is LNHNV and CDR2 is YYDKDF (reference sequence). The CDR3 is 16 amino acids. The CDR3 loop reads CATSREGWTGVPEQYF. The CDR3 DNA reads as TGTGCCACCAGCAGAGAGGGTTGGACAGGGGTCCCCGAGCAGTACTTC.